The rows below give T cell receptor beta chains drawn from one sample of a study of T cells in Graves' hyperthyroidism and ophthalmopathy. TCRdb called the multiplex PCR reads again in MiXCR, with one record for every CDR3 protein. Found here are about 720,000 distinct CDR3 sequences, around 17% of them singletons; the top ten hold 8.4%. The sequenced material came from blood. Every receptor here comes from a man between 18 and 29 years old with Graves' hyperthyroidism. The CDR3 runs from the conserved cysteine through the conserved F or W. The D gene is left open where the match is weak. Not every row has a clone size; where given, it reads once, few, many or a size class.

V	D	J	size	DNA	CDR3
TRBV27	-	TRBJ2-5	many	TGTGCCAGCAGTTTATCGAAAGGGGTCTGGTCGGAGACCCAGTACTTC	CASSLSKGVWSETQYF
TRBV11-2	TRBD2	TRBJ2-7	-	TGTGCCAGCAGGAAGCGGGAGGGGATCCCTCCCGGGCAGTACTTC	CASRKREGIPPGQYF
TRBV2	-	TRBJ1-5	many	TGTGCCAGCAGGCTGGGAATATTCGGCAATCAGCCCCAGCATTTT	CASRLGIFGNQPQHF
TRBV10-3	-	TRBJ2-6	-	TGTGCCATACAGGGCTCTGGGGCCAACGTCCTGACTTTC	CAIQGSGANVLTF
TRBV29-1	-	TRBJ1-1	many	TGCAGCGGCGGGAACACTGAAGCTTTCTTT	CSGGNTEAFF
TRBV29-1	TRBD1	TRBJ1-1	-	TGCAGCGTTCGGGACAGTTACACTGAAGCTTTCTTT	CSVRDSYTEAFF
TRBV12-3/TRBV12-4	-	TRBJ1-2	few	TGTGCCAGCAGTTTAGTAGTGGGTCTGGCTGGCTACACCTTC	CASSLVVGLAGYTF
TRBV3-1	-	TRBJ2-5	many	TGTGCCAGCAGCCAAGATGGGGCAGGGCGAGGACAAGAGACCCAGTACTTC	CASSQDGAGRGQETQYF
TRBV11-2	TRBD1	TRBJ2-2	-	TGTGCCAGCAGCCTGGGGACAGAGAACACCGGGGAGCTGTTTTTT	CASSLGTENTGELFF
TRBV20-1	-	TRBJ2-7	many	TGCAGTGCCCCTTACGGGTCCTACGAGCAGTACTTC	CSAPYGSYEQYF
TRBV7-9	TRBD2	TRBJ2-1	-	TGTGCCAGCAGCTTGACTAGCGTAGGATACAATGAGCAGTTCTTC	CASSLTSVGYNEQFF
TRBV28	-	TRBJ2-5	many	TGTGCCAGCAGGGAGAGCCAAGAGACCCAGTACTTC	CASRESQETQYF
TRBV27	TRBD1	TRBJ2-1	many	TGTGCCAGCAGTTCACCGGGACAGGGGGCAGGTTATGAGCAGTTCTTC	CASSSPGQGAGYEQFF
TRBV6-1	TRBD1	TRBJ1-5	-	TGTGCCAGCAGTTCAAAACAGGGGGCGCCCAATAATCCCAATCAGCCCCAGCATTTT	CASSSKQGAPNNPNQPQHF
TRBV30	-	TRBJ1-1	many	TGTGCCTGGTCCGTGAGCATGAACACTGAAGCTTTCTTT	CAWSVSMNTEAFF
TRBV19	TRBD2	TRBJ2-1	-	TGTGCCAGTAGTATGACAGCGGGAGGTTCTTACAATGAGCAGTTCTTC	CASSMTAGGSYNEQFF
TRBV9	-	TRBJ2-6	few	TGTGCCAGCAGCGTAGACTTCGACCGAGGAGGGGGTAACTCTGGGGCCAACGTCCTGACTTTC	CASSVDFDRGGGNSGANVLTF
TRBV27	TRBD1	TRBJ2-3	many	TGTGCCAGCAGTCCTTACCCACGGACAGGGGGTGGAGATACGCAGTATTTT	CASSPYPRTGGGDTQYF
TRBV12-5	TRBD1	TRBJ2-3	few	TGTGCTAGTGGTTCTTACAGGGGTGATACGCAGTATTTT	CASGSYRGDTQYF
TRBV9	-	TRBJ2-7	few	TGTGCCAGCAGCGTTAGAGCGGGCGGTTACGAGCAGTACTTC	CASSVRAGGYEQYF
TRBV28	-	TRBJ2-3	many	TGTGCCAGCGAGGGTGCCACAGATACGCAGTATTTT	CASEGATDTQYF
TRBV6-1	TRBD2	TRBJ2-7	many	TGTGCCAGCAGTGCCTTGACTAGCGGAGGTCTCTACGAGCAGTACTTC	CASSALTSGGLYEQYF
TRBV20-1	TRBD1	TRBJ2-7	-	TGCAGTGCAACAGGGGGCTCTGCGCAGTACTTC	CSATGGSAQYF
TRBV15	-	TRBJ2-3	-	TGTGCCACCAGCAAACCTAGCACAGATACGCAGTATTTT	CATSKPSTDTQYF
TRBV6-6	-	TRBJ1-5	few	TGTGCCAGCAGTTACCAGGGAGGAAGTCAGCCCCAGCATTTT	CASSYQGGSQPQHF
TRBV28	-	TRBJ2-7	many	TGTGCCAGCCAGGACCCTGGGCCCTACGAGCAGTACTTC	CASQDPGPYEQYF
TRBV20-1	TRBD2	TRBJ2-1	few	TGCAGTGCTAGGGGACTAACCTCGAATGAGCAGTTCTTC	CSARGLTSNEQFF
TRBV5-1	-	TRBJ2-4	once	TGCGCCAGCAGCACCCCACTACAGGGCAAAAACATTCAGTACTTC	CASSTPLQGKNIQYF
TRBV27	TRBD2	TRBJ2-1	many	TGTGCCAGCAAAATTTGGGCTAGCGGGAGGGTTAGCTCCTACAATGAGCAGTTCTTC	CASKIWASGRVSSYNEQFF
TRBV7-8	-	TRBJ2-5	many	TGTGCCAGCAGCGCCCGGGACGGAGGGGAGACCCAGTACTTC	CASSARDGGETQYF
TRBV24-1	-	TRBJ2-1	few	TGTGCCACCAGTGATGCCGCGGGACTTCCCTACAATGAGCAGTTCTTC	CATSDAAGLPYNEQFF
TRBV28	TRBD1	TRBJ2-7	-	TGTGCCAGCAGAACCCGGGACAGGCTCTTCGAGCAGTACTTC	CASRTRDRLFEQYF
TRBV20-1	TRBD2	TRBJ2-7	many	TGCAGTGCTCCAGAGCTCACTAGCGGGTCGTCCTACGAGCAGTACTTC	CSAPELTSGSSYEQYF
TRBV30	-	TRBJ2-7	few	TGTGCCTGGAACAGGGGGAGGGACGAGCAGTACTTC	CAWNRGRDEQYF
TRBV27	-	TRBJ2-5	few	TGTGCCAGCAGTTTATCTGGCGAGAGAGACCAGTACTTC	CASSLSGERDQYF
TRBV25-1	TRBD1	TRBJ2-2	-	TGTGCCAGCAGTGACGACAGGGGATTTCCCGGGGAGCTGTTTTTT	CASSDDRGFPGELFF
TRBV7-6	TRBD2	TRBJ2-1	few	TGTGCCAGCAGCTCGGGACTAGCGGGAGAGGATGAGCAGTTCTTC	CASSSGLAGEDEQFF
TRBV28	TRBD1	TRBJ1-5	many	TGTGCCAGCAGTAACACACGGGACAGGCCACTTTATAGCAATCAGCCCCAGCATTTT	CASSNTRDRPLYSNQPQHF
TRBV7-9	TRBD2	TRBJ2-1	many	TGTGCCAGCAGCTCTCTAGCGGGAGGGCAGAAAGAGCAGTTCTTC	CASSSLAGGQKEQFF
TRBV28	TRBD2	TRBJ2-5	many	TGTGCCAGCAGGTATACTAGCGGGAAAGAGACCCAGTACTTC	CASRYTSGKETQYF
TRBV28	-	TRBJ1-1	many	TGTGCCAGCAGTTACAGGGTTTCTGAAGCTTTCTTT	CASSYRVSEAFF
TRBV12-3/TRBV12-4	TRBD2	TRBJ2-5	few	TGTGCCAGCAGTTTGGAAACTAGCGGATACCAAGAGACCCAGTACTTC	CASSLETSGYQETQYF
TRBV2	-	TRBJ1-5	-	TGTGCCAGCACTGAAATCCGGGACCTCGGCAATCAGCCCCAGCATTTT	CASTEIRDLGNQPQHF
TRBV20-1	-	TRBJ2-7	many	TGCAGTGCCCCTCTAACTACAACCTACGAGCAGTACTTC	CSAPLTTTYEQYF
TRBV30	-	TRBJ1-1	many	TGTGCCTGGGGAAGGTCGGGAACTGAAGCTTTCTTT	CAWGRSGTEAFF
TRBV10-3	-	TRBJ2-3	-	TGTGCCATCAGTGAACCAGGCACAGATACGCAGTATTTT	CAISEPGTDTQYF
TRBV30	TRBD1	TRBJ1-6	many	TGTGCCTGGGGACAGGGGATGAATTCACCCCTCCACTTT	CAWGQGMNSPLHF
TRBV7-8	-	TRBJ1-5	few	TGTGCCAGCAGCTTAGCGCGGGTGGGCCAGCCCCAGCATTTT	CASSLARVGQPQHF
TRBV28	-	TRBJ1-2	many	TGTGCCAGCAGTACCCCGGGACCGCACTATGGCTACACCTTC	CASSTPGPHYGYTF
TRBV2	-	TRBJ2-3	many	TGTGCCAGCAGCCCCGGGACGGTATCTAGCACAGATACGCAGTATTTT	CASSPGTVSSTDTQYF
TRBV2	TRBD1	TRBJ2-3	many	TGTGCCAGCACAGGCGGACAGGGATTCACAGATACGCAGTATTTT	CASTGGQGFTDTQYF
TRBV27	-	TRBJ2-6	-	TGTGCCAGCAGTTTTAATGGTGGGGCCAACGTCCTGACTTTC	CASSFNGGANVLTF
TRBV5-5	-	TRBJ2-5	few	TGTGCCAGCAACCCAATCCCCGACCGGTTCCAAGAGACCCAGTACTTC	CASNPIPDRFQETQYF
TRBV7-3	-	TRBJ2-1	many	TGTGCCAGCAGCTTCCTCGGCGGGGTAGACAATGAGCAGTTCTTC	CASSFLGGVDNEQFF
TRBV20-1	TRBD2	TRBJ2-7	many	TGCAGTGCTAGAGTTCCTAGCGGGAGGCAGGGCTACGAGCAGTACTTC	CSARVPSGRQGYEQYF
TRBV7-7	-	TRBJ2-2	few	TGTGCCAGCAGCTTAGCTATGGGCGGGGAGCTGTTTTTT	CASSLAMGGELFF
TRBV19	TRBD2	TRBJ2-1	-	TGTGCCAGTAGTCCAAGGACTAGCGGGAGAGCGAATGAGCAGTTCTTC	CASSPRTSGRANEQFF
TRBV3-1	TRBD1	TRBJ1-2	-	TGTGCCAGCAGCCAAGATCGGGACAGGAAGTATGGCTACACCTTC	CASSQDRDRKYGYTF
TRBV12-3/TRBV12-4	TRBD1	TRBJ2-1	many	TGTGCCAGAGTACCGGGACAGGGGGCCTACTCCTACAATGAGCAGTTCTTC	CARVPGQGAYSYNEQFF
TRBV27	-	TRBJ2-7	-	TGTGCCAGCAGTTTATTTGGGCCGAAAGCAACCTACGAGCAGTACTTC	CASSLFGPKATYEQYF